A single sample is the source of the 25 T cell receptor beta chains below, sequenced in a study of blood T cell repertoires in COVID-19. Produced via immunoSEQ multiplex PCR; TCRdb's table is partial and in-frame only. The data hold over 200,000 clones, with 70% to 90% observed a single time. Sequenced material: peripheral blood. Receptor source: a woman younger than 30 who had recovered from COVID-19.

This clone was recorded once. V is TRBV25-1 and J is TRBJ2-7; 7 bases match TRBD1. CDR1 and CDR2 from the germline V gene are MGHDK and SYGVNS. After removal of 2 bases from V and 2 bases from J, the junction contained 3 bases not matched to a gene. This CDR3 has 14 amino acids. The CDR3 spells CASSEPGGTYEQYF. The CDR3 bases are TGTGCCAGCAGTGAACCAGGGGGAACCTACGAGCAGTACTTC.

J is TRBJ2-7 and V is TRBV10-3; 7 bases match TRBD1. CDR1 ENHRY and CDR2 SYGVKD come from the germline V gene. The CDR3 has 16 residues. V shed 3 bases and J 6 bases; nucleotides not matched to a gene: 14. The CDR3 here is CAISELDRVPLGEQYF. In DNA, the CDR3 is TGTGCCATCAGTGAACTCGACAGGGTGCCCCTCGGCGAGCAGTACTTC.

The chain combines TRBV19 with TRBJ1-2; 7 bases fit TRBD1. The V gene's germline CDR1 is LNHDA and CDR2 SQIVND (reference sequence). V lost 10 bases and J lost 7; bases outside the gene matches: 9. The CDR3 runs to 12 residues. CDR3 bases: TGTGCCACTGGGACAGAATTCATTGGCTACACCTTC. Protein: CATGTEFIGYTF. Variable domain in full (rest from reference TRBV19 and TRBJ1-2): DGGITQSPKYLFRKEGQNVTLSCEQNLNHDAMYWYRQDPGQGLRLIYYSQIVNDFQKGDIAEGYSVSREKKESFPLTVTSAQKNPTAFYLCATGTEFIGYTFGSGTRLTVV.

This clone appeared once. The chain is built from TRBV6-4 and TRBJ2-2, with D tentatively TRBD2 (5 bases). Germline CDR1 and CDR2: MRHNA and SNTAGT. V gave up 4 bases and J gave up 5 bases, with 8 bases separating them. This CDR3 contains 13 residues. The CDR3 is CASSGEGTGELFF. CDR3 coding DNA: TGTGCCAGCAGTGGAGAGGGAACCGGGGAGCTGTTTTTT.

The J gene is TRBJ2-3, the V gene TRBV20-1, with TRBD2 identical over 10 bases. The J segment lost 3 bases and the V segment lost 3 bases, leaving 6 bases of the junction unmatched. Germline V CDR1 and CDR2: DFQATT, SNEGSKA (reference sequence). CDR3 length: 15 residues. The CDR3 sequence: CSASSLAGVTDTQYF. The CDR3 coding sequence is TGCAGTGCTAGTTCCCTAGCGGGGGTAACAGATACGCAGTATTTT.

The chain combines TRBV6-5 with TRBJ2-7, with TRBD2 matching over 10 bases. The CDR3 spans 14 residues. Per germline, CDR1 MNHEY and CDR2 SVGAGI. The ends lost 8 bases at V and 9 bases at J; junction bases unmatched: 13. The CDR3 nucleotides are TGTGCCAGCCGCGGTTGGAGGACTAGCGGAGCGCAGTACTTC. Translation gives CASRGWRTSGAQYF.

This clone was picked up a small number of times. V and J are TRBV7-2 and TRBJ2-7, with D uncertain. In germline, CDR1 is SGHTA, CDR2 FQGNSA. The V and J ends lost 5 bases and 2 bases respectively, with 13 bases between them. This CDR3 has 14 residues. CDR3: CASSPGLDTYEQYF. CDR3 sequence (DNA): TGTGCCAGCAGCCCGGGTCTTGATACCTACGAGCAGTACTTC.

This clone is a singleton in its sample. DNA of the CDR3: TGTGCCAGCAGTTATACCCTGGGACTAGCGCTGCGCTCCTACGAGCAGTACTTC. Translation: CASSYTLGLALRSYEQYF. The V and J genes are TRBV28 and TRBJ2-7; 10 bases align to TRBD2. The CDR3 covers 18 residues. The trim removed 4 bases at V and 0 bases at J, leaving 12 bases unmatched. Per the germline V gene, CDR1 is MDHEN and CDR2 is SYDVKM.

This rearrangement joins TRBV13 to TRBJ2-1; D possibly corresponds to TRBD2 (5 bases). Trimming left V 1 base short and J 7 bases short, with 14 bases between. CDR1 and CDR2 (germline): PRHDT, FYEKMQ (reference sequence). This CDR3 has 15 amino acids. The CDR3 reads CASSLVGGGRNEQFF. The CDR3 bases are TGTGCCAGCAGCTTAGTGGGTGGAGGAAGAAATGAGCAGTTCTTC.

This chain joins TRBV7-2 and TRBJ2-2; 8 bases map to TRBD1. This CDR3 comprises 15 residues. The V and J ends lost 5 bases and 6 bases, in that order; junction bases with no gene match: 8. Per the germline V gene, CDR1 is SGHTA and CDR2 is FQGNSA. The CDR3 nucleotides read TGTGCCAGCAGCCCAAGGACAGGGACCCCCGGGGAGCTGTTTTTT. Translated, it gives CASSPRTGTPGELFF.

This clone appeared once. The rearrangement uses TRBV5-1 and TRBJ1-4; D is undetermined. V was trimmed by 0 bases and J by 4 bases, leaving 10 bases between them. Germline assignment: CDR1 SGHRS and CDR2 YFSETQ. The length of the CDR3 is 15 residues. In DNA, the CDR3 is TGCGCCAGCAGCTTGGAACAGCCTTTTAATGAAAAACTGTTTTTT. Residues: CASSLEQPFNEKLFF.

The CDR3 bases are TGTGCCAGCAACCTCCTGGGGCAAAACACTGAAGCTTTCTTT. Its translation: CASNLLGQNTEAFF. This rearrangement joins TRBV5-4 to TRBJ1-1; tentatively, D is TRBD1 (5 bases). V shed 6 bases and J shed 2 bases, with 14 bases lying between them. Germline lookup yields CDR1 SGHNT and CDR2 YYREEE (reference sequence). This CDR3 has 14 residues. The variable domain in full, completed from reference TRBV5-4 and TRBJ1-1, reads ETGVTQSPTHLIKTRGQQVTLRCSSQSGHNTVSWYQQALGQGPQFIFQYYREEENGRGNFPPRFSGLQFPNYSSELNVNALELDDSALYLCASNLLGQNTEAFFGQGTRLTVV.

The rearrangement uses TRBV18 and TRBJ1-1; 7 bases fit TRBD1. CDR1 and CDR2 (germline): KGHSH, LQKENI. V was pared by 3 bases and J by 0 bases, with 4 bases of the junction left unmatched. This CDR3 has 15 amino acids. The CDR3 sequence: CASSPERGLNTEAFF. CDR3 bases: TGTGCCAGCTCACCTGAGAGGGGGCTGAACACTGAAGCTTTCTTT.

This clone was seen just once. The V gene is TRBV7-6, the J gene TRBJ2-1; TRBD1 aligns across 10 bases. Trimming took 1 base from V and 10 from J; bases not matched to a gene: 4. This CDR3 is 14 amino acids long. The V gene's germline CDR1 is SGHVS and CDR2 FNYEAQ. CDR3 sequence reads: CASSLGTGGREQFF. In nucleotides, the CDR3 is TGTGCCAGCAGCTTAGGGACAGGGGGTAGGGAGCAGTTCTTC.

This clone was counted once. Additional DNA sequences in this sample encode the identical CDR3. CDR3 in amino acids: CASSSSSYEQYF. CDR3 nucleotide sequence: TGTGCCAGCAGCTCGAGCTCCTACGAGCAGTACTTC. The chain joins TRBV7-3 to TRBJ2-7; D is undetermined. The CDR3 totals 12 residues. The germline V gene has CDR1 SGHTA and CDR2 FQGTGA. Trimming shortened V by 4 bases and J by 0 bases, and 4 bases separated the two germline ends.

This sequence joins TRBV6-1 and TRBJ2-7; no clear D gene. The CDR3 is 14 amino acids. The V gene's germline CDR1 is MNHNS and CDR2 SASEGT. Trimming took 8 bases from V and 0 from J, leaving 14 bases between them. CDR3 sequence (DNA): TGTGCCAGCGCTGACTGGCCGACCTCCTACGAGCAGTACTTC. Amino acids: CASADWPTSYEQYF.

The genes are TRBV4-3 and TRBJ2-1; 9 nucleotides match TRBD2. The CDR3 covers 17 residues. The germline V gene encodes CDR1 LGHNA and CDR2 YSLEER. The V gene end was trimmed by 4 bases and the J gene end by 9 bases; junction bases not matched to a gene: 16. CDR3 DNA sequence: TGCGCCAGCAGCCCGACTCTGACTAGCGGCCCCAGGGGTGAGCAGTTCTTC. Protein: CASSPTLTSGPRGEQFF.

V gene TRBV19 combines with J gene TRBJ2-1, with D perhaps TRBD1 (5 bases). The CDR3 is 15 amino acids. The germline V gene encodes CDR1 LNHDA and CDR2 SQIVND (reference sequence). Trimming took 3 bases from V and 6 from J, leaving 15 bases between them. The CDR3 sequence is CASSILQGRGNEQFF. Here the CDR3 DNA reads TGTGCCAGTAGTATCCTTCAGGGAAGGGGCAATGAGCAGTTCTTC.

A single count supports this clone. The chain employs TRBV7-8 and TRBJ2-7; D not resolved. V shed 0 bases and J shed 2 bases, with 14 bases lying between them. CDR3 length equals 16 residues. The germline CDR1 and CDR2 sequences are SGHVS and FQNEAQ. The CDR3 loop reads CASSLASLTPPYEQYF. CDR3 in DNA: TGTGCCAGCAGCTTAGCGAGTTTGACACCCCCCTACGAGCAGTACTTC.

In this sample, this clone turned up a few times. This rearrangement joins TRBV7-3 to TRBJ1-2; D remains unclear. CDR3 length equals 14 residues. Trimming cost V 1 base and J 3 bases, with 9 bases left between them. Germline V gene lookup returns CDR1 SGHTA and CDR2 FQGTGA. This CDR3 is CASSLIGTDYGYTF. The CDR3 DNA is TGTGCCAGCAGCTTAATCGGCACAGACTATGGCTACACCTTC.

This sequence joins TRBV11-2 and TRBJ1-2; D remains ambiguous. The germline V gene has CDR1 SGHAT and CDR2 FQNNGV. Trimming left V 0 bases short and J 4 bases short, with 6 bases between. This CDR3 has 13 amino acids. The chain's CDR3 is CASSLDRGYGYTF. The DNA for the CDR3 is TGTGCCAGCAGCTTAGATCGAGGCTATGGCTACACCTTC.

The chain recombines TRBV10-1 with TRBJ2-1; the match to TRBD2 covers 8 bases. Unmatched junction bases numbered 11, after V lost 6 bases and J lost 7 bases. The CDR3 length is 15 residues. Germline V CDR1 and CDR2: WNHNN, SYGVQD (reference sequence). CDR3 sequence reads: CASSDPGLEGNEQFF. In nucleotides, the CDR3 is TGCGCCAGCAGCGATCCGGGACTAGAGGGGAATGAGCAGTTCTTC.

The rearrangement uses TRBV28 and TRBJ2-7; 7 bases align to TRBD2. Germline V lookup: CDR1 MDHEN, CDR2 SYDVKM. J gave up 7 bases and V 4 bases, and 10 bases lay outside the gene matches. This CDR3 is built from 14 residues. CDR3 amino acids: CASSSGGLGVEQYF. In DNA, the CDR3 is TGTGCCAGCAGTTCGGGCGGACTAGGAGTAGAGCAGTACTTC.

J is TRBJ1-2 and V is TRBV10-2, with TRBD1 matching over 9 bases. Looked up from germline, CDR1 is WSHSY and CDR2 is SAAADI. The junction had 10 bases not matched to a gene; V was cut back by 7 bases and J by 4 bases. The CDR3 length is 15 residues. The CDR3 region is CASTGQGRGGYGYTF. The CDR3 bases are TGCGCCAGCACAGGACAGGGGCGCGGGGGCTATGGCTACACCTTC.

V usage is TRBV5-1 and J usage is TRBJ2-3; a possible D gene is TRBD2 (6 bases). Trimming took off 0 bases at V and 3 bases at J, with 14 bases between the two ends. The CDR3 runs to 16 residues. In germline, CDR1 is SGHRS, CDR2 YFSETQ. The CDR3 nucleotides read TGCGCCAGCAGCTTGGTGGTGGGAGGCGGAACAGATACGCAGTATTTT. This codes for CASSLVVGGGTDTQYF.